Each of the 20 T cell receptor beta chains below was sequenced from the same sample in a study of T cells in Graves' hyperthyroidism and ophthalmopathy (dated by TCRdb to the late 2010s). Library preparation used multiplex PCR. The sample was run on an Illumina HiSeq 2000. The TCR beta CDR3 regions were amplified from the RNA transcripts. The first round of RT-PCR for the TCR CDR3 was performed with the HTBI primer set and the Qiagen OneStep RT-PCR kit. Clones were called with MiXCR by TCRdb after fastp trimmed the public reads at Q25, and only in-frame beta chains were retained. Every CDR3 protein is listed once, alongside the most common genes and DNA of its rows. The sample data list approximately 690,000 distinct CDR3 sequences, and 20% to 25% of these were observed just once. The ten largest account for 34% of the sample. Sequences were obtained from blood. These receptors all come from a man aged 25-45 years with Graves' ophthalmopathy.

This clonotype was counted between two and nine times. This chain joins TRBV7-9 and TRBJ2-2, with D uncertain. Trimming removed 3 bases at V and 6 bases at J, with 11 bases between. The CDR3 consists of 14 residues. Looked up from germline, CDR1 is SEHNR and CDR2 is FQNEAQ (reference sequence). This CDR3 reads CASSFPRSPGELFF. The CDR3 DNA reads TGTGCCAGCAGCTTCCCCCGTTCGCCCGGGGAGCTGTTTTTT.

This clonotype was picked up a small number of times. The V and J genes are TRBV20-1 and TRBJ2-7; D tentatively fits TRBD1 or TRBD2 (5 bases each). The CDR3 length is 14 residues. Germline CDR1 DFQATT, CDR2 SNEGSKA (reference sequence). Between the trimmed V and J ends, which lost 0 bases and 3 bases, there was a span of 12 bases. CDR3 residues: CSARDLGPLYEQYF. As DNA, the CDR3 is TGCAGTGCTAGAGATTTGGGACCGCTCTACGAGCAGTACTTC.

The rearrangement joins TRBV4-1 to TRBJ2-7, with 10 bases fitting TRBD1. The V segment lost 3 bases and the J segment 3 bases; nucleotides outside the gene matches: 5. Germline V CDR1 and CDR2: MGHRA, YSYEKL. The CDR3 extends over 15 amino acids. The CDR3 region is CASSHERDRGYEQYF. The DNA of the CDR3 is TGCGCCAGCAGCCACGAAAGGGACAGGGGCTACGAGCAGTACTTC.

A few counts support this clonotype. The chain couples TRBV6-2 or TRBV6-3 to TRBJ2-3; D is unclear. With 6 bases removed from V and 4 bases from J, the gap between germline ends came to 5 bases. The CDR3 is 11 amino acids. Per the germline V gene, CDR1 is MNHEY and CDR2 is SVGEGT. CDR3 loop: CASRTADTQYF. DNA of the CDR3: TGTGCCAGCAGAACCGCAGATACGCAGTATTTT.

This clonotype showed up just a few times. V and J are TRBV7-2 and TRBJ2-3, with TRBD2 identical over 14 bases. CDR3 length equals 18 residues. Trimming removed 8 bases from V and 0 bases from J; junction bases left unmatched: 10. Germline loops: CDR1 SGHTA, CDR2 FQGNSA. CDR3 sequence: CASRGGTSGSGSTDTQYF. The CDR3, as DNA: TGTGCCAGCCGTGGTGGGACTAGCGGGAGCGGTAGCACAGATACGCAGTATTTT.

This clonotype was found a few times. The rearrangement links TRBV6-5 to TRBJ1-1; D call uncertain. V shed 0 bases and J shed 1 base, with 9 bases lying between them. The CDR3 consists of 15 residues. Germline V gives CDR1 MNHEY, CDR2 SVGAGI. Here the CDR3 DNA reads TGTGCCAGCAGTTACTCGCTGGGATCGAACACTGAAGCTTTCTTT. Amino acids: CASSYSLGSNTEAFF.

This clonotype was observed a few times. V and J are TRBV12-3 or TRBV12-4 and TRBJ2-7, with TRBD2 matching over 9 bases. This CDR3 spans 14 amino acids. The junction had 8 bases not matched to a gene; V was cut back by 8 bases and J by 3 bases. The CDR3 DNA follows: TGTGCCAGCTCTGAGACTAGCGGACTCTACGAGCAGTACTTC. Translated, it gives CASSETSGLYEQYF.

This clonotype was detected many times. The chain couples TRBV12-3 or TRBV12-4 to TRBJ2-2, with D tentatively TRBD2 (6 bases). V shed 3 bases and J shed 4 bases, with 6 bases lying between them. This CDR3 region has 13 residues. This CDR3 reads CASSFSGTGELFF. CDR3 nucleotide sequence: TGTGCCAGCAGTTTTAGCGGCACCGGGGAGCTGTTTTTT.

The rearrangement uses TRBV6-1 and TRBJ2-5; 14 bases align to TRBD2. The germline V gene encodes CDR1 MNHNS and CDR2 SASEGT. The ends lost 5 bases at V and 2 bases at J; junction bases unmatched: 10. The length of the CDR3 is 18 residues. CDR3 loop: CASSPELGLAGEQETQYF. The CDR3 bases are TGTGCCAGCAGTCCTGAATTGGGACTAGCGGGAGAGCAAGAGACCCAGTACTTC.

At least ten counts were recorded for this clonotype. The chain links TRBV7-2 to TRBJ2-7; D not certain. This CDR3 region has 15 residues. CDR1 is SGHTA and CDR2 is FQGNSA in the germline V gene. V was cut by 2 bases and J by 2 bases, with 13 bases left in between. CDR3 in DNA: TGTGCCAGCAGCTTATCCCTCGGGCTAACCTACGAGCAGTACTTC. Encoded protein: CASSLSLGLTYEQYF.

This clonotype was seen only a few times. The chain uses TRBV19 and TRBJ1-2; D ambiguous. V was clipped by 4 bases and J by 3 bases, with 9 bases between them. Germline V gives CDR1 LNHDA, CDR2 SQIVND (reference sequence). The CDR3 contains 13 residues. The CDR3 loop reads CASSTRQYYGYTF. The CDR3 DNA follows: TGTGCCAGTAGTACGCGGCAGTACTATGGCTACACCTTC.

This clonotype was seen only a few times. The rearrangement uses TRBV6-4 and TRBJ1-2; possible D gene TRBD1, 6 bases. The CDR3 is made up of 12 amino acids. Looked up from germline, CDR1 is MRHNA and CDR2 is SNTAGT. Trimming removed 9 bases at V and 4 bases at J, with 12 bases between. The CDR3 DNA is TGTGCCAGAATTAGGGGGGCCTATGGCTACACCTTC. Encoded protein: CARIRGAYGYTF.

This clonotype has ten or more counts. A read error may produce the germline difference seen at one junction end. The chain carries TRBV11-2 and TRBJ2-7; D uncertain. Germline V CDR1 and CDR2: SGHAT, FQNNGV. CDR3 length: 13 residues. CDR3 protein: CASSLVHSCEQYF. The CDR3 DNA reads TGTGCCAGCAGCTTAGTACACTCCTGCGAGCAGTACTTC. Looking up the rest from reference TRBV11-2 and TRBJ2-7 gives the full variable domain: EAGVAQSPRYKIIEKRQSVAFWCNPISGHATLYWYQQILGQGPKLLIQFQNNGVVDDSQLPKDRFSAERLKGVDSTLKIQPAKLEDSAVYLCASSLVHSCEQYFGPGTRLTVT.

This clonotype occurred a few times. V usage is TRBV28 and J usage is TRBJ1-2, with 8 positions matching TRBD1. The CDR3 has 13 residues. Germline V CDR1 and CDR2: MDHEN, SYDVKM. CDR3 loop: CAFGQGIPRGYTF. Here the CDR3 DNA reads TGTGCATTTGGACAGGGTATCCCCAGGGGCTACACCTTC.

This clonotype has a count of ten or more. V and J are TRBV27 and TRBJ1-1, with D unresolved. There are 15 residues in the CDR3. Germline V gene sequence: CDR1 MNHEY, CDR2 SMNVEV (reference sequence). The ends were cut back, 1 base at V and 1 base at J, with 10 bases in the middle. The CDR3 nucleotides are TGTGCCAGCAGTTTATACCCCCGGGGGAACACTGAAGCTTTCTTT. The encoded protein is CASSLYPRGNTEAFF.

Only a few counts were recorded for this clonotype. The chain carries TRBV6-2 or TRBV6-3 and TRBJ1-5, with a tentative D call TRBD1 (6 bases). V was pared by 6 bases and J by 3 bases, with 12 bases between. This CDR3 contains 14 residues. Germline V gene sequence: CDR1 MNHEY, CDR2 SVGEGT. CDR3 loop: CASSHDRYNQPQHF. The CDR3 DNA follows: TGTGCCAGCAGCCACGACAGGTACAATCAGCCCCAGCATTTT.

This sequence joins TRBV5-1 and TRBJ2-1; 8 bases line up with TRBD1. The CDR3 has 13 amino acids. V lost 4 bases, J lost 8 bases, and 5 bases stayed unmatched. Germline V gene data show CDR1 as SGHRS and CDR2 as YFSETQ. This CDR3 is CASSPDRVDEQFF. CDR3 nucleotide sequence: TGCGCCAGCAGCCCGGACAGGGTGGATGAGCAGTTCTTC. The full variable domain, completed using reference TRBV5-1 and TRBJ2-1, is KAGVTQTPRYLIKTRGQQVTLSCSPISGHRSVSWYQQTPGQGLQFLFEYFSETQRNKGNFPGRFSGRQFSNSRSEMNVSTLELGDSALYLCASSPDRVDEQFFGPGTRLTVL.

This clonotype was found many times. The rearrangement joins TRBV30 to TRBJ1-1; no reliable D call. The germline V and J ends were trimmed by 0 bases and 1 base, with 6 bases remaining between them. This CDR3 has 13 amino acids. Germline values: CDR1 GTSNPN, CDR2 SVGIG (reference sequence). The CDR3 region is CAWSVLKNTEAFF. In nucleotides, the CDR3 is TGTGCCTGGAGTGTACTTAAGAACACTGAAGCTTTCTTT.

CDR3 DNA: TGTGCCAGCAGCGGGACAGGGTATCAGCCCCAGCATTTT. It yields the protein CASSGTGYQPQHF. This chain joins TRBV28 and TRBJ1-5; the match to TRBD1 covers 9 bases. Germline V lookup: CDR1 MDHEN, CDR2 SYDVKM. Trimming at V came to 6 bases and at J to 5 bases, leaving 2 bases not matched to a gene. The CDR3 spans 13 residues.

This clonotype was seen more than once but under ten times. The final CDR3 position lacks the conserved phenylalanine or tryptophan, pointing to a likely read error. V usage is TRBV28 and J usage is TRBJ2-7, with TRBD1 matching over 12 bases. CDR3 length: 15 amino acids. Trimming at V came to 5 bases and at J to 7 bases, leaving 9 bases not matched to a gene. Germline CDR1 and CDR2: MDHEN and SYDVKM. The CDR3 spells CASSEPGTGGQEQYL. The CDR3 DNA sequence: TGTGCCAGCAGTGAACCAGGGACAGGGGGCCAAGAGCAGTACCTC.